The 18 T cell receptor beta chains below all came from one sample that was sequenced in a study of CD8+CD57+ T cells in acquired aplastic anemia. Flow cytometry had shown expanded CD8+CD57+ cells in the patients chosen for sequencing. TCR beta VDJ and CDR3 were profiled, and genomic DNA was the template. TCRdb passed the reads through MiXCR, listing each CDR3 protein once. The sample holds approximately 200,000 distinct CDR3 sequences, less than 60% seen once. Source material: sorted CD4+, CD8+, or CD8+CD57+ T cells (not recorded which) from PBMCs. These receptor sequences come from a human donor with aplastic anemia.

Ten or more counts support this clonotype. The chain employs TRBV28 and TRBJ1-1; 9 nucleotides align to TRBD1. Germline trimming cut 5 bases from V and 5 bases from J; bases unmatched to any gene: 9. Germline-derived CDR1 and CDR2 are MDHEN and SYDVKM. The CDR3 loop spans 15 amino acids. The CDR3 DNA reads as TGTGCCAGCAGTATGCAAACAGGGGGCCAGACTGAAGCTTTCTTT. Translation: CASSMQTGGQTEAFF.

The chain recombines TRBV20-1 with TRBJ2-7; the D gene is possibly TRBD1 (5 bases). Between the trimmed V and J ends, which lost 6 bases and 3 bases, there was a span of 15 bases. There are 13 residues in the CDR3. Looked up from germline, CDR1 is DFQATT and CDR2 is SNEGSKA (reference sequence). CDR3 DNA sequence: TGCAGTGCGCAAGTCCAGGGCCGCTACGAGCAGTACTTC. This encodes CSAQVQGRYEQYF.

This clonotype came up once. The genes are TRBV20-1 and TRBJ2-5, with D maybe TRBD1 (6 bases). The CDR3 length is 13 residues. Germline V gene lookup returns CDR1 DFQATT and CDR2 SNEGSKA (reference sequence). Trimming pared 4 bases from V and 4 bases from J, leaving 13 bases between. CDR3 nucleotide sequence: TGCAGTGCTACCCGGACAGCCCGAGAGACCCAGTACTTC. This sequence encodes CSATRTARETQYF.

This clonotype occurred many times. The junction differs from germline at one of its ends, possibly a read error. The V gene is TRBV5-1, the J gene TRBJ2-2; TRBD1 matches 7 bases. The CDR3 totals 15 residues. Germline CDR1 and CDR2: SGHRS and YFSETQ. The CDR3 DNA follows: TGCGCCAGCAGATTGGGGGACAGGAACACCGGGGAGCTGTTTTTT. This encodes CASRLGDRNTGELFF.

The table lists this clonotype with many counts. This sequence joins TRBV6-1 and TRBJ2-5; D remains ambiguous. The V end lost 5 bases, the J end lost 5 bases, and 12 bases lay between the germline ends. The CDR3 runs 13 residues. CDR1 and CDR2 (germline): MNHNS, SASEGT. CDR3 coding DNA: TGTGCCAGCAGTCCCCGTCGGTTCGAGACCCAGTACTTC. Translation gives CASSPRRFETQYF.

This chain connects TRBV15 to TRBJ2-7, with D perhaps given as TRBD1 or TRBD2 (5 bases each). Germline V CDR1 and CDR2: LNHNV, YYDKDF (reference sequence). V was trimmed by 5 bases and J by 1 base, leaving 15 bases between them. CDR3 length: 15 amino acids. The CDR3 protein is CATSAARDVSYEQYF. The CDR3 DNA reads TGTGCCACCAGCGCCGCCAGGGACGTTTCCTACGAGCAGTACTTC.

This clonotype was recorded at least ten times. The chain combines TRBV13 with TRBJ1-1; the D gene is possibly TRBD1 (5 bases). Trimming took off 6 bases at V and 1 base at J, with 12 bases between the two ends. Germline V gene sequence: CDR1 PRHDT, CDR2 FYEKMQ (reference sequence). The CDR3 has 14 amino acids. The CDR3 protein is CASRKGKANTEAFF. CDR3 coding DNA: TGTGCCAGCAGGAAGGGGAAAGCGAACACTGAAGCTTTCTTT.

CDR3 protein: CATSDSGDGQPQHF. In DNA, the CDR3 is TGTGCCACCAGTGATTCAGGGGATGGCCAGCCCCAGCATTTT. This chain uses TRBV24-1 with TRBJ1-5; D is possibly TRBD1 (6 bases). This CDR3 contains 14 residues. Germline V gives CDR1 KGHDR, CDR2 SFDVKD. Trimming removed 2 bases from V and 7 bases from J, with 11 bases in between.

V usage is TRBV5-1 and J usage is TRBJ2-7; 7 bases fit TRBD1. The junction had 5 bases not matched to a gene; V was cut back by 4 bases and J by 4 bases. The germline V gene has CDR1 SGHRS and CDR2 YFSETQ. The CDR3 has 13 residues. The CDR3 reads CASSIEQGYEQYF. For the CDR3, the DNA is TGCGCCAGCAGCATAGAACAGGGGTACGAGCAGTACTTC. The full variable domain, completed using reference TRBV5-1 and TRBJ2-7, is KAGVTQTPRYLIKTRGQQVTLSCSPISGHRSVSWYQQTPGQGLQFLFEYFSETQRNKGNFPGRFSGRQFSNSRSEMNVSTLELGDSALYLCASSIEQGYEQYFGPGTRLTVT.

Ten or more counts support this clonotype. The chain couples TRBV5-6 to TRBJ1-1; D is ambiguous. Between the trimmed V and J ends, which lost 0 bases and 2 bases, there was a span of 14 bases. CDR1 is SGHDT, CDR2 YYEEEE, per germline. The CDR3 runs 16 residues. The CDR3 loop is CASSLGVRAFNTEAFF. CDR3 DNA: TGTGCCAGCAGCTTGGGTGTCCGGGCTTTCAACACTGAAGCTTTCTTT.

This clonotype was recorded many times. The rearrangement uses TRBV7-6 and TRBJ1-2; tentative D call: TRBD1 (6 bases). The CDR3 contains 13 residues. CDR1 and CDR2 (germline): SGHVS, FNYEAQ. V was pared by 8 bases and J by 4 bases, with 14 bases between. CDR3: CASGGGRIYGYTF. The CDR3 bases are TGTGCCAGCGGGGGGGGCAGGATCTATGGCTACACCTTC.

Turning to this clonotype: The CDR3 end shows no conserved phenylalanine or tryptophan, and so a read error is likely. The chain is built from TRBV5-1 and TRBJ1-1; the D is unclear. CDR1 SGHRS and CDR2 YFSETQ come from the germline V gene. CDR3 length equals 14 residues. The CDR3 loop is CAGSSLEGAAEAFL. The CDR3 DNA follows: TGCGCCGGCAGCTCCTTAGAAGGAGCAGCTGAAGCTTTCCTT.

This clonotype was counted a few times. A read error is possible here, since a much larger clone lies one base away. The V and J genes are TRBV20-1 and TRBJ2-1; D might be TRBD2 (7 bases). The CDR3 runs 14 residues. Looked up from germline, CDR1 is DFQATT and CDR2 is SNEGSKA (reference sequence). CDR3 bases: TGCAGTGCTAGAGGACGGGGGGCCTACAATGGGCAGTTCTTC. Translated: CSARGRGAYNGQFF.

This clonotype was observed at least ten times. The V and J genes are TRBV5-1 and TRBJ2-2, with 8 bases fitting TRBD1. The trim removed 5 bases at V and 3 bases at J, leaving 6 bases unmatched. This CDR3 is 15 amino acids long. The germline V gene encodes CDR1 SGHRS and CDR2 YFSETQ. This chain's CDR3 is CASSSRGQDTGELFF. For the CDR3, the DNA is TGCGCCAGCAGTTCCAGGGGGCAGGACACCGGGGAGCTGTTTTTT.

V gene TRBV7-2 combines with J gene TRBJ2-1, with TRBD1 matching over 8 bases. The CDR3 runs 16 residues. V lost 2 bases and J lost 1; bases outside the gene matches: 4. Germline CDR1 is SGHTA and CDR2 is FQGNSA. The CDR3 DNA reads TGTGCCAGCAGCTTATCGAGGGACAGGTCCTACAATGAGCAGTTCTTC. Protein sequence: CASSLSRDRSYNEQFF.

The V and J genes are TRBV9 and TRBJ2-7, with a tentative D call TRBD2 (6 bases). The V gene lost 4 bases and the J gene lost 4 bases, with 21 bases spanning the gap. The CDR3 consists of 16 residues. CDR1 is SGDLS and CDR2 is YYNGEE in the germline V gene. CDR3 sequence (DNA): TGTGCCAGCAGCCAAGCCGGAGCGGTGGGGGGATACGAGCAGTACTTC. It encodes CASSQAGAVGGYEQYF.

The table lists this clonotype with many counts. The CDR3 bases are TGCGCCAGCAGCCAAGATAGTCGGGGGTCACGGGAGCAGTACTTC. Amino acids: CASSQDSRGSREQYF. The chain links TRBV4-1 to TRBJ2-7, with TRBD2 as a possible D gene (6 bases). CDR3 length equals 15 residues. The V and J ends lost 0 bases and 7 bases respectively, with 16 bases between them. In germline, CDR1 is MGHRA, CDR2 YSYEKL.

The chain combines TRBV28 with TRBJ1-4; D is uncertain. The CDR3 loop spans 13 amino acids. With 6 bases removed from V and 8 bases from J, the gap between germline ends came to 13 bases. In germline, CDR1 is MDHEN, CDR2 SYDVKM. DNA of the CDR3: TGTGCCAGCAGCCAGCCCGTATTCGAAAAACTGTTTTTT. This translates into CASSQPVFEKLFF. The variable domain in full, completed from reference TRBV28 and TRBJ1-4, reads DVKVTQSSRYLVKRTGEKVFLECVQDMDHENMFWYRQDPGLGLRLIYFSYDVKMKEKGDIPEGYSVSREKKERFSLILESASTNQTSMYLCASSQPVFEKLFFGSGTQLSVL.